This is a list of T cell receptor beta chains from one sample in a study of CD8 T cells in ankylosing spondylitis. Each CDR3 protein is one row after TCRdb ran MiXCR on the 5' RACE reads. There are over 400,000 distinct CDR3 sequences in the sample; more than 25% occur only once, and roughly 0.8% lies in the top ten. Material for sequencing was blood, either unsorted or a sorted T cell fraction (not recorded which). The receptors derive from a male donor with ankylosing spondylitis. Both conserved end residues are part of each CDR3. A D gene is named only where the DNA matches it firmly. Clone size is stated in some rows and not others, as once, few, many or a class when expanded.

d_call: .
j_call: TRBJ2-1
v_call: TRBV29-1
clone_size: many
cdr3_length: 13
cdr3_aa: CSVDLYPNNEQFF
cdr3_nt: TGCAGCGTTGATCTGTACCCCAACAATGAGCAGTTCTTC

d_call: .
j_call: TRBJ1-6
v_call: TRBV20-1
clone_size: .
cdr3_length: 15
cdr3_aa: CSARRLGIRDSPLHF
cdr3_nt: TGCAGTGCTAGAAGGCTGGGGATTAGAGATTCACCCCTCCACTTT

d_call: .
j_call: TRBJ2-5
v_call: TRBV3-1
clone_size: .
cdr3_length: 14
cdr3_aa: CASSPRTYQETQYF
cdr3_nt: TGTGCCAGCAGCCCTAGGACATATCAAGAGACCCAGTACTTC

d_call: .
j_call: TRBJ2-1
v_call: TRBV10-3
clone_size: few
cdr3_length: 13
cdr3_aa: CAIKAGVRNEQFF
cdr3_nt: TGTGCCATCAAAGCGGGCGTACGCAATGAGCAGTTCTTC

d_call: .
j_call: TRBJ2-1
v_call: TRBV29-1
clone_size: .
cdr3_length: 13
cdr3_aa: CSVDLEGFDEQFF
cdr3_nt: TGCAGCGTTGATTTGGAGGGGTTCGATGAGCAGTTCTTC

d_call: .
j_call: TRBJ1-4
v_call: TRBV7-8
clone_size: .
cdr3_length: 13
cdr3_aa: CASRRGPEEKLFF
cdr3_nt: TGTGCCAGCCGAAGAGGACCTGAGGAAAAACTGTTTTTT

d_call: .
j_call: TRBJ2-2
v_call: TRBV24-1
clone_size: few
cdr3_length: 13
cdr3_aa: CATSDHSHGELFF
cdr3_nt: TGTGCCACCAGTGATCACAGCCACGGGGAGCTGTTTTTT

d_call: .
j_call: TRBJ2-5
v_call: TRBV15
clone_size: few
cdr3_length: 16
cdr3_aa: CATSRDLGLSQETQYF
cdr3_nt: TGTGCCACCAGCAGAGATTTAGGACTATCTCAAGAGACCCAGTACTTC

d_call: TRBD2
j_call: TRBJ2-5
v_call: TRBV20-1
clone_size: .
cdr3_length: 16
cdr3_aa: CSARALGAGEQETQYF
cdr3_nt: TGCAGTGCTAGGGCCCTCGGTGCGGGGGAACAAGAGACCCAGTACTTC

d_call: .
j_call: TRBJ1-1
v_call: TRBV7-9
clone_size: .
cdr3_length: 16
cdr3_aa: CASSDRRVGRKDEAFF
cdr3_nt: TGTGCCAGCAGCGACAGACGTGTGGGGCGTAAGGATGAAGCTTTCTTT

d_call: .
j_call: TRBJ2-1
v_call: TRBV29-1
clone_size: few
cdr3_length: 12
cdr3_aa: CSVAQGQDEQFF
cdr3_nt: TGCAGCGTTGCCCAGGGACAAGATGAGCAGTTCTTC

d_call: .
j_call: TRBJ2-7
v_call: TRBV30
clone_size: few
cdr3_length: 11
cdr3_aa: CAWSGSYEQYF
cdr3_nt: TGTGCCTGGAGTGGGAGCTACGAGCAGTACTTC

d_call: .
j_call: TRBJ2-4
v_call: TRBV20-1
clone_size: few
cdr3_length: 15
cdr3_aa: CSARDFRLGQNIQYF
cdr3_nt: TGCAGTGCTAGAGATTTTCGACTAGGGCAAAACATTCAGTACTTC

d_call: TRBD1
j_call: TRBJ1-1
v_call: TRBV10-3
clone_size: .
cdr3_length: 16
cdr3_aa: CAISPGQGAGNTEAFF
cdr3_nt: TGTGCCATCAGCCCCGGACAGGGGGCTGGGAACACTGAAGCTTTCTTT

d_call: TRBD1
j_call: TRBJ1-2
v_call: TRBV12-5
clone_size: .
cdr3_length: 18
cdr3_aa: CASGLVFAGQDLGLGYTF
cdr3_nt: TGTGCTAGTGGTTTGGTATTTGCAGGACAGGACCTAGGGTTGGGCTACACCTTC

d_call: .
j_call: TRBJ2-1
v_call: TRBV11-2
clone_size: .
cdr3_length: 17
cdr3_aa: CASSLGRGRIKGNEQFF
cdr3_nt: TGTGCCAGCAGCTTAGGGAGAGGCAGAATAAAGGGTAATGAGCAGTTCTTC

d_call: .
j_call: TRBJ2-7
v_call: TRBV28
clone_size: .
cdr3_length: 12
cdr3_aa: CASRLQFYEQYF
cdr3_nt: TGTGCCAGCAGATTGCAGTTCTACGAGCAGTACTTC

d_call: .
j_call: TRBJ2-2
v_call: TRBV14
clone_size: .
cdr3_length: 14
cdr3_aa: CASSQDMVTGELFF
cdr3_nt: TGTGCCAGCAGCCAAGATATGGTAACCGGGGAGCTGTTTTTT

d_call: .
j_call: TRBJ1-4
v_call: TRBV6-1
clone_size: few
cdr3_length: 14
cdr3_aa: CASLGAATNEKLFF
cdr3_nt: TGTGCCAGCCTTGGGGCAGCAACTAATGAAAAACTGTTTTTT

d_call: .
j_call: TRBJ2-3
v_call: TRBV3-1
clone_size: few
cdr3_length: 15
cdr3_aa: CASSAALGGTDTQYF
cdr3_nt: TGTGCCAGCAGTGCGGCCTTAGGTGGGACAGATACGCAGTATTTT

d_call: TRBD2
j_call: TRBJ2-1
v_call: TRBV20-1
clone_size: .
cdr3_length: 16
cdr3_aa: CSAFRASGSSYNEQFF
cdr3_nt: TGCAGTGCTTTTCGGGCTAGCGGGAGCTCCTACAATGAGCAGTTCTTC

d_call: .
j_call: TRBJ2-1
v_call: TRBV11-2
clone_size: few
cdr3_length: 15
cdr3_aa: CASSLAGTLRHEQFF
cdr3_nt: TGTGCCAGCAGCTTGGCCGGGACCCTCCGGCATGAGCAGTTCTTC

d_call: .
j_call: TRBJ1-2
v_call: TRBV19
clone_size: few
cdr3_length: 12
cdr3_aa: CASSTSLMGYTF
cdr3_nt: TGTGCCAGTAGTACGAGCCTGATGGGCTACACCTTC

d_call: TRBD2
j_call: TRBJ2-3
v_call: TRBV5-1
clone_size: few
cdr3_length: 15
cdr3_aa: CASSLAGGPSDTQYF
cdr3_nt: TGCGCCAGCAGCCTAGCGGGAGGGCCGTCAGATACGCAGTATTTT

d_call: .
j_call: TRBJ2-5
v_call: TRBV10-3
clone_size: .
cdr3_length: 13
cdr3_aa: CAIREGRQETQYF
cdr3_nt: TGTGCCATCAGGGAGGGTAGACAAGAGACCCAGTACTTC

d_call: .
j_call: TRBJ2-1
v_call: TRBV5-1
clone_size: few
cdr3_length: 15
cdr3_aa: CASRTGESMVNEQFF
cdr3_nt: TGCGCCAGCAGAACGGGGGAATCTATGGTCAATGAGCAGTTCTTC

d_call: .
j_call: TRBJ1-5
v_call: TRBV12-3/TRBV12-4
clone_size: few
cdr3_length: 15
cdr3_aa: CASSLGEARNQPQHF
cdr3_nt: TGTGCCAGCAGTTTGGGGGAGGCCCGCAATCAGCCCCAGCATTTT

d_call: .
j_call: TRBJ2-1
v_call: TRBV20-1
clone_size: .
cdr3_length: 11
cdr3_aa: CSARLGDEQFF
cdr3_nt: TGCAGTGCTAGATTGGGCGATGAGCAGTTCTTC

d_call: TRBD1
j_call: TRBJ2-6
v_call: TRBV27
clone_size: .
cdr3_length: 16
cdr3_aa: CASSTPTGAGANVLTF
cdr3_nt: TGTGCCAGCAGTACCCCGACAGGGGCTGGGGCCAACGTCCTGACTTTC

d_call: TRBD1
j_call: TRBJ1-1
v_call: TRBV27
clone_size: few
cdr3_length: 15
cdr3_aa: CASSSPRTGTTEAFF
cdr3_nt: TGTGCCAGCAGTTCCCCACGGACAGGGACGACTGAAGCTTTCTTT

d_call: .
j_call: TRBJ1-5
v_call: TRBV29-1
clone_size: many
cdr3_length: 12
cdr3_aa: CSAAQGNQPQHF
cdr3_nt: TGCAGCGCCGCCCAGGGGAATCAGCCCCAGCATTTT

d_call: .
j_call: TRBJ2-1
v_call: TRBV20-1
clone_size: .
cdr3_length: 12
cdr3_aa: CSAAFSYNEQFF
cdr3_nt: TGCAGTGCTGCCTTTTCCTACAATGAGCAGTTCTTC

d_call: .
j_call: TRBJ2-4
v_call: TRBV7-2
clone_size: few
cdr3_length: 15
cdr3_aa: CASSLASAAKNIQYF
cdr3_nt: TGTGCCAGCAGCTTAGCGTCAGCAGCCAAAAACATTCAGTACTTC

d_call: TRBD1
j_call: TRBJ1-2
v_call: TRBV9
clone_size: .
cdr3_length: 15
cdr3_aa: CASSGGQGYGYGYTF
cdr3_nt: TGTGCCAGCAGCGGGGGACAGGGATACGGCTATGGCTACACCTTC

d_call: .
j_call: TRBJ1-1
v_call: TRBV29-1
clone_size: .
cdr3_length: 11
cdr3_aa: CSVEYPAEAFF
cdr3_nt: TGCAGCGTTGAATACCCAGCAGAAGCTTTCTTT

d_call: .
j_call: TRBJ1-3
v_call: TRBV3-1
clone_size: .
cdr3_length: 14
cdr3_aa: CASSHHSGGNTIYF
cdr3_nt: TGTGCCAGCAGCCACCACTCAGGGGGAAACACCATATATTTT

d_call: .
j_call: TRBJ2-5
v_call: TRBV12-3/TRBV12-4
clone_size: .
cdr3_length: 12
cdr3_aa: CASSLRGQTQYF
cdr3_nt: TGTGCCAGCAGTTTAAGGGGCCAAACCCAGTACTTC

d_call: .
j_call: TRBJ2-2
v_call: TRBV7-2
clone_size: .
cdr3_length: 13
cdr3_aa: CASSLSETGELFF
cdr3_nt: TGTGCCAGCAGCTTATCTGAGACCGGGGAGCTGTTTTTT

d_call: .
j_call: TRBJ2-5
v_call: TRBV7-2
clone_size: .
cdr3_length: 16
cdr3_aa: CASSLVVGGSGQTQYF
cdr3_nt: TGTGCCAGCAGCTTAGTAGTTGGGGGCTCCGGGCAGACCCAGTACTTC

d_call: .
j_call: TRBJ2-1
v_call: TRBV24-1
clone_size: .
cdr3_length: 15
cdr3_aa: CATSDYSGNYNEQFF
cdr3_nt: TGTGCCACCAGTGATTATAGCGGAAATTACAATGAGCAGTTCTTC